This T cell receptor beta chain was documented in a study of cytomegalovirus exposure and HLA in healthy donors. General study results and limits: Among the CMV-associated chains, a few were confirmed in vitro as specific for CMV antigens.

The CDR3 contains 12 residues. The germline V gene has CDR1 MNHEY and CDR2 SVGAGI. To note about this clone: Its matching antigen is unknown.

The primer mix had 60 Vbeta and 13 Jbeta primers. Original analysis: In a later analysis, of 84 million or so unique beta chains, roughly 9.9 million appeared in at least two donors. Assay: immunoSEQ multiplex PCR; the TCRdb copy retains only in-frame clones and omits some. V, J and clone size are those of that table, while D and trimming were read from the DNA. The data hold more than 90,000 clones, with around 74% observed a single time. The J gene is TRBJ2-5, the V gene TRBV6-5; perhaps TRBD1 as D (5 bases). The J call may be faulty, since TRBJ2-7 better matches the DNA end. The sequencing sample was made of PBMCs. The sequence was collected from a man in his forties or fifties in good health and CMV-seropositive. The CDR3 here is CASWTRTYEQYF. CDR3 in DNA: TGTGCCAGCTGGACACGAACCTACGAGCAGTACTTC.